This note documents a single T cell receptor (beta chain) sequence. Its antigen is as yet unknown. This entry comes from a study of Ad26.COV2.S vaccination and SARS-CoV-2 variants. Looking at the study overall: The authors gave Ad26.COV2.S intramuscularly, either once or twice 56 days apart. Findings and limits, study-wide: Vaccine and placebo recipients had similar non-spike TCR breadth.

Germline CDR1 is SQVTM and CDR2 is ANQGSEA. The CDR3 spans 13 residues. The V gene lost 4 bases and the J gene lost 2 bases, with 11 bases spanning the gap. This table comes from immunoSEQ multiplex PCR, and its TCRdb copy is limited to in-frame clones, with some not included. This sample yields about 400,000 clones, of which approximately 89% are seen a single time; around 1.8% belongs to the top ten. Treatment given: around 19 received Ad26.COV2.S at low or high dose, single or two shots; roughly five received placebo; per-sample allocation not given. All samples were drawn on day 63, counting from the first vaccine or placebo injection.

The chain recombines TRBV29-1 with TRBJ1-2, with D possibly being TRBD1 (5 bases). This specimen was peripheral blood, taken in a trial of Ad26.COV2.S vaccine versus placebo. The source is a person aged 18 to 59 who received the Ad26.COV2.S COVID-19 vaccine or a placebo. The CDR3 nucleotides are TGCAGCGTTGTTAGGGGCTCCAACTATGGCTACACCTTC. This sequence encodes CSVVRGSNYGYTF. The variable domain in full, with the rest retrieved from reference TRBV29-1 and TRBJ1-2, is SAVISQKPSRDICQRGTSLTIQCQVDSQVTMMFWYRQQPGQSLTLIATANQGSEATYESGFVIDKFPISRPNLTFSTLTVSNMSPEDSSIYLCSVVRGSNYGYTFGSGTRLTVV.